Presented here are 19 T cell receptor beta chains from one specimen sequenced in a study of cytomegalovirus exposure and HLA in healthy donors. Researchers ran the PCR with 60 Vbeta and 13 Jbeta primers. TCRdb's table, derived via immunoSEQ multiplex PCR, lists solely in-frame clones and lacks some. Of roughly 110,000 clones listed, roughly 70% are singletons. Sequencing was done on a sample of PBMCs. The receptors derive from a woman in her thirties or forties in good health and CMV-seropositive.

This clone was detected only once. The chain uses TRBV18 and TRBJ1-5; D is perhaps TRBD1 (5 bases). Trimming shortened V by 2 bases and J by 6 bases, and 20 bases separated the two germline ends. The CDR3 runs 17 residues. CDR1 is KGHSH, CDR2 LQKENI, per germline. The DNA for the CDR3 is TGTGCCAGCTCACCATCTCGCCAGGGCGCCGCGAGTCAGCCCCAGCATTTT. Its protein is CASSPSRQGAASQPQHF.

The V and J genes are TRBV20-1 and TRBJ1-2, with D uncertain. Germline V gene sequence: CDR1 DFQATT, CDR2 SNEGSKA (reference sequence). There are 11 residues in the CDR3. The V end was cut by 3 bases, the J end by 4 bases, with 6 bases between. The CDR3 coding sequence is TGCAGTGCTAGCCCATCCTATGGCTACACCTTC. It is translated as CSASPSYGYTF.

The rearrangement links TRBV4-2 to TRBJ2-1, with TRBD1 matching 9 bases. Germline lookup yields CDR1 LGHNA and CDR2 YNFKEQ. The CDR3 contains 16 residues. V shed 2 bases and J 10 bases; nucleotides not matched to a gene: 12. The DNA of the CDR3 is TGTGCCAGCAGCCAACCCGGGACAGGGAACATCATGGAGCAGTTCTTC. Its translation: CASSQPGTGNIMEQFF.

This rearrangement joins TRBV10-3 to TRBJ1-1; 7 bases match TRBD1. The CDR3 loop spans 13 amino acids. Germline values: CDR1 ENHRY, CDR2 SYGVKD. After removal of 8 bases from V and 1 base from J, the junction contained 4 bases not matched to a gene. The CDR3 region has the DNA TGTGCCATCGAACAGGGGCAGAACACTGAAGCTTTCTTT. It translates to CAIEQGQNTEAFF.

The rearrangement joins TRBV10-1 to TRBJ2-1; D is uncertain. CDR1 WNHNN and CDR2 SYGVQD come from the germline V gene (reference sequence). The CDR3 consists of 13 residues. The V and J ends lost 0 bases and 9 bases respectively, with 9 bases between them. Here the CDR3 reads CASSESREVEQFF. The CDR3 DNA is TGCGCCAGCAGTGAGTCCAGAGAGGTTGAGCAGTTCTTC.

The chain employs TRBV9 and TRBJ2-7; the D is unclear. V dropped 0 bases and J dropped 1 base, with 11 bases sitting between them. The CDR3 is 15 residues long. In germline, CDR1 is SGDLS, CDR2 YYNGEE. The CDR3 region is CASSVAPETSYEQYF. The CDR3 DNA sequence: TGTGCCAGCAGCGTAGCCCCAGAAACATCCTACGAGCAGTACTTC.

This clone has more than one count but fewer than ten. This chain connects TRBV4-2 to TRBJ1-1, with D hard to call. This CDR3 has 16 amino acids. V was clipped by 4 bases and J by 0 bases, with 15 bases between them. Germline loops: CDR1 LGHNA, CDR2 YNFKEQ. The CDR3 here is CASSLTETSMNTEAFF. The CDR3 DNA reads as TGTGCCAGCAGCCTTACAGAGACCAGTATGAACACTGAAGCTTTCTTT.

The chain joins TRBV10-3 to TRBJ1-3, with 11 bases lining up with TRBD1. Germline V gene data show CDR1 as ENHRY and CDR2 as SYGVKD. The CDR3 is made up of 16 amino acids. Germline trimming cut 2 bases from V and 7 bases from J; bases unmatched to any gene: 7. The CDR3 region has the DNA TGTGCCATCAGTGAGGCAGGACAGGGGGCGAGGAACACCATATATTTT. It encodes CAISEAGQGARNTIYF.

The DNA for the CDR3 is TGTGCCAGCAGCCACAGGGGGAAGAGGTTCCTTGCTGAAGCTTTCTTT. Translating it yields CASSHRGKRFLAEAFF. J is TRBJ1-1 and V is TRBV11-2; 8 bases are shared with TRBD1. Trimming at V came to 5 bases and at J to 6 bases, leaving 14 bases not matched to a gene. The CDR3 contains 16 residues. Germline V lookup: CDR1 SGHAT, CDR2 FQNNGV.

The V and J genes are TRBV7-6 and TRBJ2-3; 9 bases match TRBD2. J gave up 2 bases and V 6 bases, and 9 bases lay outside the gene matches. This CDR3 has 16 residues. Germline V gene lookup returns CDR1 SGHVS and CDR2 FNYEAQ. DNA of the CDR3: TGTGCCAGCAGTCCAGAAAGCGGGGGGCCCACAGATACGCAGTATTTT. Its translation is CASSPESGGPTDTQYF.

CDR3 in DNA: TGTGCCAGCAACCTTTCCCGCAGGGGGTTAACTAACTATGGCTACACCTTC. This sequence encodes CASNLSRRGLTNYGYTF. The chain uses TRBV2 and TRBJ1-2; TRBD1 matches at 7 bases. The CDR3 consists of 17 residues. Unmatched junction bases numbered 14, after V lost 7 bases and J lost 0 bases. Per the germline V gene, CDR1 is SNHLY and CDR2 is FYNNEI.

This clone was observed a handful of times. The J gene is TRBJ1-1, the V gene TRBV29-1; D may be TRBD1 (5 bases). The germline V and J ends were trimmed by 3 bases and 1 base, with 9 bases remaining between them. In germline, CDR1 is SQVTM, CDR2 ANQGSEA. This CDR3 comprises 13 residues. This CDR3 reads CSVDGQGNTEAFF. DNA for the CDR3: TGCAGCGTTGACGGGCAGGGGAACACTGAAGCTTTCTTT.

This clone has just one count. The rearrangement uses TRBV5-1 and TRBJ1-6; a possible D gene is TRBD1 (6 bases). Per germline, CDR1 SGHRS and CDR2 YFSETQ. The CDR3 runs to 14 residues. The germline V and J ends were trimmed by 0 bases and 7 bases, with 8 bases remaining between them. CDR3 sequence (DNA): TGCGCCAGCAGCTTGGGGCAGGGGAATTCACCCCTCCACTTT. Translation: CASSLGQGNSPLHF.

The V call is TRBV7-9, the J call TRBJ1-5; 7 bases align to TRBD1. Germline loops: CDR1 SEHNR, CDR2 FQNEAQ (reference sequence). V dropped 1 base and J dropped 1; count of bases not matched to a gene: 4. The CDR3 consists of 16 residues. The CDR3 spells CASSLGSGGSNQPQHF. The CDR3 DNA is TGTGCCAGCAGCTTAGGGTCAGGGGGGAGCAATCAGCCCCAGCATTTT.

The chain recombines TRBV5-1 with TRBJ2-2, with a tentative D call TRBD1 (6 bases). Trimming removed 1 base at V and 3 bases at J, with 13 bases between. CDR1 is SGHRS, CDR2 YFSETQ, per germline. This CDR3 region has 16 residues. The CDR3 sequence is CASSLSGTFYTGELFF. CDR3 bases: TGCGCCAGCAGCTTGTCCGGGACATTCTACACCGGGGAGCTGTTTTTT.

The CDR3 loop is CSVRVAGGSTDTQYF. The CDR3 region has the DNA TGCAGCGTTCGAGTAGCGGGGGGGAGTACAGATACGCAGTATTTT. The chain links TRBV29-1 to TRBJ2-3, with TRBD2 identical over 11 bases. The germline V gene encodes CDR1 SQVTM and CDR2 ANQGSEA. The CDR3 runs to 15 residues. V lost 5 bases and J lost 3; bases outside the gene matches: 7.

The V gene is TRBV6-5, the J gene TRBJ2-7; 8 bases agree with TRBD1. CDR3 length equals 15 residues. Per the germline V gene, CDR1 is MNHEY and CDR2 is SVGAGI. Trimming at V came to 6 bases and at J to 4 bases, leaving 11 bases not matched to a gene. The CDR3 sequence: CASSLGQGLSYEQYF. For the CDR3, the DNA is TGTGCCAGCAGCTTAGGACAGGGTCTGTCGTACGAGCAGTACTTC.

A single count supports this clone. The rearrangement joins TRBV25-1 to TRBJ2-3, with D hard to call. The germline CDR1 and CDR2 sequences are MGHDK and SYGVNS. The CDR3 sequence is 11 residues long. V was clipped by 4 bases and J by 7 bases, with 6 bases between them. The CDR3 sequence: CASSASHTQYF. For the CDR3, the DNA is TGTGCCAGCAGTGCTTCTCATACGCAGTATTTT.

This chain joins TRBV14 and TRBJ2-3, with 10 bases that match TRBD2. There are 15 residues in the CDR3. The trim removed 4 bases at V and 5 bases at J, leaving 6 bases unmatched. CDR1 and CDR2 from the germline V gene are SGHDN and FVKESK. The CDR3 sequence is CASSPAGGPRDTQYF. DNA of the CDR3: TGTGCCAGCAGCCCAGCGGGGGGGCCTAGAGATACGCAGTATTTT. Based on the CDR3 plus reference TRBV14 and TRBJ2-3, the full variable domain is EAGVTQFPSHSVIEKGQTVTLRCDPISGHDNLYWYRRVMGKEIKFLLHFVKESKQDESGMPNNRFLAERTGGTYSTLKVQPAELEDSGVYFCASSPAGGPRDTQYFGPGTRLTVL.